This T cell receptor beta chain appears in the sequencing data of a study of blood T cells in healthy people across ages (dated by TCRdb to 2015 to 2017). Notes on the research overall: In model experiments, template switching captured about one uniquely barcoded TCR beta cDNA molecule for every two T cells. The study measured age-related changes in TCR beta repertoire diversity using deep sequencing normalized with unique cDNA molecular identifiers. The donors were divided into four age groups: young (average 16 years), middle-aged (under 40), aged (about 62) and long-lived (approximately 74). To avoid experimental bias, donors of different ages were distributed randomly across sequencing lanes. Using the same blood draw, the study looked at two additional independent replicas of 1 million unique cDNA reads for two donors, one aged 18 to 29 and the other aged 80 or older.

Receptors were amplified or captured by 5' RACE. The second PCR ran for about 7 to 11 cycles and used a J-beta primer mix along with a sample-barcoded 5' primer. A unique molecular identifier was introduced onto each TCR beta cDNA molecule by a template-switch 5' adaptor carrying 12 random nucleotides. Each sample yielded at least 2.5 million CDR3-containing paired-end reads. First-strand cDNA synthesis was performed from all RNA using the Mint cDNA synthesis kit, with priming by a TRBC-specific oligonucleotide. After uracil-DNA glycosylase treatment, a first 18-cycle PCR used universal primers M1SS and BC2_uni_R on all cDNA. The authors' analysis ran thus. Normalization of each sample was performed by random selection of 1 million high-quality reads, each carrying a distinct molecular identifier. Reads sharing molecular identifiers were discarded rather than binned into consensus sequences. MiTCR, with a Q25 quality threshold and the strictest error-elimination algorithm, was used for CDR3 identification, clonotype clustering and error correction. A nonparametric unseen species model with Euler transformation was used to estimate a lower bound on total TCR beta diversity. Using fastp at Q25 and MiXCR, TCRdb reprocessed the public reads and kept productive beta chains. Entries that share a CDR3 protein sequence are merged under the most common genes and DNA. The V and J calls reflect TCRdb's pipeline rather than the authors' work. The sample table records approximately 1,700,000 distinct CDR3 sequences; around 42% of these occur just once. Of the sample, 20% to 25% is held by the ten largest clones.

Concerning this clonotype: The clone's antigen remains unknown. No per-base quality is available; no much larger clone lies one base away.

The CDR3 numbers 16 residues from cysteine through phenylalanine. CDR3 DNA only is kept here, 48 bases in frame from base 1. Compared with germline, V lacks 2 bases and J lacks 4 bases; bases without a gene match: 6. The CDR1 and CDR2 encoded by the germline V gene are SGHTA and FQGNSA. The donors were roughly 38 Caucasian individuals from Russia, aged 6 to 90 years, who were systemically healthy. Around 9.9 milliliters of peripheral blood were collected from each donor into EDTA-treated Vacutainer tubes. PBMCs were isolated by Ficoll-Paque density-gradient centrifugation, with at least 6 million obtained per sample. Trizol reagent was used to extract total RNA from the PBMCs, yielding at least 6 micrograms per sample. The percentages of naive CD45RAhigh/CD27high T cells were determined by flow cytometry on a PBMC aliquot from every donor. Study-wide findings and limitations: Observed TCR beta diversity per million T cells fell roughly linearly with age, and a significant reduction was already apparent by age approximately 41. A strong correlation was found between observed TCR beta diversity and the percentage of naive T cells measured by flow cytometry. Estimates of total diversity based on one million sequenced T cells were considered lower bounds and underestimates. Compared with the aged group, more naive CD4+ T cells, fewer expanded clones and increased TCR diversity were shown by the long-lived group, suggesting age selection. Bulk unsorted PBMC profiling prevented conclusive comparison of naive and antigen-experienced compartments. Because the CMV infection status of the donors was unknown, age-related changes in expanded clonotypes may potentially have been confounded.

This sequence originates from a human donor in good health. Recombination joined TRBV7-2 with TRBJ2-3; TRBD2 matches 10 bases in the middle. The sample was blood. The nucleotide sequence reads TGTGCCAGCAGCTTACTAGCGGGGGACCGGGCAGATACGCAGTATTTT. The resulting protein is CASSLLAGDRADTQYF.